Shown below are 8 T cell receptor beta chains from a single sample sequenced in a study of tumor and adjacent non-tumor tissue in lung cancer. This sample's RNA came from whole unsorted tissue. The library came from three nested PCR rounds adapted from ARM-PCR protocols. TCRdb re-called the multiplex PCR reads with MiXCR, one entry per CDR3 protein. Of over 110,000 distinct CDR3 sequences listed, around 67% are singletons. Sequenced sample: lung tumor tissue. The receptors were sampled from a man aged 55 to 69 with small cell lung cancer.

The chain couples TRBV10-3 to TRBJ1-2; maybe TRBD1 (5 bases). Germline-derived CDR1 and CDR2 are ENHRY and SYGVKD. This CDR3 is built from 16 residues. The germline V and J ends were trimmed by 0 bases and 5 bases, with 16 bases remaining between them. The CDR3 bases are TGTGCCATCAGTGAGTCCGGGTCAGGACAAGATTATGGCTACACCTTC. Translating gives CAISESGSGQDYGYTF.

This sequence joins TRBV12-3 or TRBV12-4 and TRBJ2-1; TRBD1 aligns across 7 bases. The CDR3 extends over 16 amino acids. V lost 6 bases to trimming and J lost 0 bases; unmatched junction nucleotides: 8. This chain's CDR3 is CASSTTGAGSYNEQFF. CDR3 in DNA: TGTGCCAGCAGCACTACAGGGGCAGGCTCCTACAATGAGCAGTTCTTC.

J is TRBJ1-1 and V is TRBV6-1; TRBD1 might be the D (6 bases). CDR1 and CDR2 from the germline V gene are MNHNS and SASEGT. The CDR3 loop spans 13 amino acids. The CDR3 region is CARTWTANAEAFF. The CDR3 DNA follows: TGTGCTAGGACCTGGACAGCTAACGCTGAAGCTTTCTTT.

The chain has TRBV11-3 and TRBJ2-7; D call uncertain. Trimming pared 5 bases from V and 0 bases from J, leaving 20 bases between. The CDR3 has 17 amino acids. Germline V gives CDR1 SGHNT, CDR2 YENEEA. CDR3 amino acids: CASSPPGFGSSSYEQYF. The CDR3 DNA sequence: TGTGCCAGCAGCCCTCCGGGTTTTGGGTCCAGCTCCTACGAGCAGTACTTC. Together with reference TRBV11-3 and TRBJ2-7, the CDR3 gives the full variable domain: EAGVVQSPRYKIIEKKQPVAFWCNPISGHNTLYWYLQNLGQGPELLIRYENEEAVDDSQLPKDRFSAERLKGVDSTLKIQPAELGDSAVYLCASSPPGFGSSSYEQYFGPGTRLTVT.

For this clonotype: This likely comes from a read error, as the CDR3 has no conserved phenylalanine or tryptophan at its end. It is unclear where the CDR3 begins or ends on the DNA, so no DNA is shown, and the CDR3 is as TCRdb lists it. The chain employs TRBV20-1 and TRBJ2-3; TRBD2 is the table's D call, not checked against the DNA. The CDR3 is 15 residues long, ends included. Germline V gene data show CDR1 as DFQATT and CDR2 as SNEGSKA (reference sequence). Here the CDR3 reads CSTSGGLAGADTQYS.

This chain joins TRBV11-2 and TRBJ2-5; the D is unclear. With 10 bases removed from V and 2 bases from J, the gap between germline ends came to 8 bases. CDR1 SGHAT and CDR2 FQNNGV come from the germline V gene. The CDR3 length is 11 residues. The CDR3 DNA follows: TGTGCCATCAGTCCTCAAGAGACCCAGTACTTC. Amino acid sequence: CAISPQETQYF.

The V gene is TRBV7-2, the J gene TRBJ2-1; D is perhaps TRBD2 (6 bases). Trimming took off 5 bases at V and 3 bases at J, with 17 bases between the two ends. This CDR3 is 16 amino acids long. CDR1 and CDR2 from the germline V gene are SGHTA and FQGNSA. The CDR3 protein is CASSPPPGTHYNEQFF. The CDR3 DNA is TGTGCCAGCAGCCCCCCCCCCGGGACTCACTACAATGAGCAGTTCTTC.

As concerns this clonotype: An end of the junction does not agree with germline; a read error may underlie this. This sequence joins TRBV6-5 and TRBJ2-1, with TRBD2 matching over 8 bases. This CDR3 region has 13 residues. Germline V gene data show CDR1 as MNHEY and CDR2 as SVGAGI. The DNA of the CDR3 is TGTGCCAGCAGTGACTCTGCAGGGACTAGTCAGTTCTTC. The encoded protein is CASSDSAGTSQFF.